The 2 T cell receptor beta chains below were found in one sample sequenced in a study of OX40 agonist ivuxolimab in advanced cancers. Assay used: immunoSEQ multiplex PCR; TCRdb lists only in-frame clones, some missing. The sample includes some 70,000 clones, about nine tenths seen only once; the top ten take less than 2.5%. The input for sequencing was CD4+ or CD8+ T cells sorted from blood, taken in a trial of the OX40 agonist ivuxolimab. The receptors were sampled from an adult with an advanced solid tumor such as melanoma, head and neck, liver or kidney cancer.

The CDR3 protein is CASSPDPGTGRGYTF. DNA of the CDR3: TGTGCCAGCAGTCCTGACCCCGGGACGGGCCGGGGCTACACCTTC. The V call is TRBV6-4, the J call TRBJ1-2; a weak D match, TRBD1 (5 bases). V shed 5 bases and J shed 8 bases, with 21 bases lying between them. Looked up from germline, CDR1 is MRHNA and CDR2 is SNTAGT. This CDR3 has 15 residues.

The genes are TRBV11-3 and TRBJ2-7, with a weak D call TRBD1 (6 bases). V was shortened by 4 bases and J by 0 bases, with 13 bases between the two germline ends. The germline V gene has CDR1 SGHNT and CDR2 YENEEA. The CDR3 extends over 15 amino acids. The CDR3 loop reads CASSSTGQPSYEQYF. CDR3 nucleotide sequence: TGTGCCAGCAGCTCTACCGGACAGCCCTCCTACGAGCAGTACTTC.